This TCR beta chain was obtained from a study of blood T cell repertoires in COVID-19. The wider study: From the United States, Italy and Spain came samples of acute and convalescent COVID-19. T cells, B-cell-depleted T cells, or PBMCs provided the cDNA or gDNA that served as material.

V dropped 8 bases and J dropped 5 bases, with 15 bases sitting between them. The CDR3 totals 13 residues. Germline CDR1 KGHSH, CDR2 LQKENI. Clones were read by immunoSEQ multiplex PCR, and TCRdb kept only the in-frame ones, dropping some. This repertoire shows 50,000 to 70,000 clones, 75% to 95% found once; its top ten account for roughly an eighth. Sample: peripheral blood. This rearrangement joins TRBV18 to TRBJ2-5, with D perhaps matching TRBD1 (5 bases). The receptor's source is a human donor with active COVID-19. The donor label of this sample is uncertain. The CDR3 sequence is CASAGWTSETQYF. The CDR3 coding sequence is TGTGCCAGCGCAGGCTGGACAAGCGAGACCCAGTACTTC. The full variable domain, rest sourced from reference TRBV18 and TRBJ2-5, is NAGVMQNPRHLVRRRGQEARLRCSPMKGHSHVYWYRQLPEEGLKFMVYLQKENIIDESGMPKERFSAEFPKEGPSILRIQQVVRGDSAAYFCASAGWTSETQYFGPGTRLLVL.